The 21 T cell receptor beta chains below all came from one sample that was sequenced in a study of T cells in Graves' hyperthyroidism and ophthalmopathy. The CDR3 regions of TCR beta were amplified from RNA transcripts. The HTBI primer set was used in a first-round RT-PCR of the TCR CDR3. TCRdb ran MiXCR on the multiplex PCR reads and lists one entry per CDR3 protein. This sample has approximately 360,000 distinct CDR3 sequences, with more than 15% found just once. The specimen was blood. The origin of the receptors is a woman under 30 with Graves' hyperthyroidism that later progressed to Graves' ophthalmopathy.

This clonotype was seen at least ten times. The gene calls are TRBV29-1 and TRBJ2-2; TRBD1 matches 9 bases. There are 15 residues in the CDR3. Trimming at V came to 6 bases and at J to 7 bases, leaving 12 bases not matched to a gene. The germline V gene encodes CDR1 SQVTM and CDR2 ANQGSEA. This chain's CDR3 is CSVFLRTGENGELFF. The CDR3 DNA reads as TGCAGCGTCTTTCTGCGGACAGGGGAAAACGGGGAGCTGTTTTTT.

The chain has TRBV7-8 and TRBJ1-2; weak D call: TRBD1 (6 bases). From germline, CDR1 is SGHVS and CDR2 FQNEAQ. Trimming removed 5 bases from V and 3 bases from J, with 13 bases in between. The CDR3 totals 14 residues. CDR3 DNA sequence: TGTGCCAGCAGCGCCCGGACAGTCTACTATGGCTACACCTTC. Residues: CASSARTVYYGYTF.

At least ten counts were recorded for this clonotype. This sequence joins TRBV28 and TRBJ2-5; 9 bases match TRBD2. V gave up 3 bases and J gave up 0 bases; unmatched junction bases: 5. Germline loops: CDR1 MDHEN, CDR2 SYDVKM. The CDR3 has 16 residues. The CDR3 nucleotides read TGTGCCAGCAGTTTCTGGGCTAGCGGGGACCAAGAGACCCAGTACTTC. Translated: CASSFWASGDQETQYF.

Ten or more counts support this clonotype. The chain has TRBV3-1 and TRBJ2-7, with D perhaps matching TRBD2 (6 bases). Germline V lookup: CDR1 LGHDT, CDR2 YNNKEL (reference sequence). The CDR3 covers 13 residues. The germline V and J ends were trimmed by 0 bases and 9 bases, with 12 bases remaining between them. The CDR3 sequence is CASSQEPLGGQYF. The CDR3, as DNA: TGTGCCAGCAGCCAAGAGCCCTTGGGGGGGCAGTACTTC.

This clonotype was picked up a small number of times. CDR3: CASSFFFGGKNTGELFF. Here the CDR3 DNA reads TGTGCCAGCAGTTTTTTTTTTGGCGGCAAGAACACCGGGGAGCTGTTTTTT. The chain uses TRBV28 and TRBJ2-2; no clear D. Trimming removed 3 bases at V and 1 base at J, with 15 bases between. Germline CDR1 is MDHEN and CDR2 is SYDVKM. This CDR3 comprises 17 residues.

This clonotype has a count of ten or more. This chain joins TRBV27 and TRBJ2-7; 9 bases line up with TRBD1. Germline CDR1 MNHEY, CDR2 SMNVEV (reference sequence). CDR3 size: 15 residues. After removal of 4 bases from V and 5 bases from J, the junction contained 9 bases not matched to a gene. The CDR3 loop is CASSSTDRGVDEQYF. The CDR3 nucleotides read TGTGCCAGCAGTTCAACGGACAGGGGAGTGGACGAGCAGTACTTC.

In the case of this clonotype: A much larger clone lies one base from this, so it may be a read error. This chain connects TRBV28 to TRBJ2-1; TRBD1 matches at 8 bases. Germline-derived CDR1 and CDR2 are MDHEN and SYDVKM. This CDR3 region has 14 residues. The CDR3: CTSLTGGSYNEQFF. The CDR3 region has the DNA TGTACCAGCCTCACAGGGGGCTCCTACAATGAGCAGTTCTTC.

This clonotype has a count of ten or more. The chain joins TRBV7-8 to TRBJ2-4, with D perhaps matching TRBD1 or TRBD2 (5 bases each). CDR1 is SGHVS and CDR2 is FQNEAQ in the germline V gene. V lost 7 bases to trimming and J lost 1 base, with 11 bases between them. This CDR3 spans 14 amino acids. The CDR3 sequence: CASTMGEAKNIQYF. CDR3 nucleotides: TGTGCCAGCACCATGGGGGAGGCCAAAAACATTCAGTACTTC.

This clonotype was recorded a few times. The CDR3 DNA reads as TGCGCCAGCAGCTTTCGGTTGGCGAACACCGGGGAGCTGTTTTTT. Translated: CASSFRLANTGELFF. The chain recombines TRBV5-1 with TRBJ2-2; no clear D. The length of the CDR3 is 15 residues. V lost 2 bases to trimming and J lost 0 bases, with 8 bases between them. In germline, CDR1 is SGHRS, CDR2 YFSETQ.

In this sample, this clonotype turned up many times. The V gene is TRBV28, the J gene TRBJ2-7; 10 bases fit TRBD1. V lost 6 bases to trimming and J lost 4 bases; unmatched junction nucleotides: 3. CDR1 and CDR2 from the germline V gene are MDHEN and SYDVKM. The CDR3 covers 13 residues. CDR3 in amino acids: CASRTGGHYEQYF. The CDR3 region has the DNA TGTGCCAGCAGGACAGGGGGCCATTACGAGCAGTACTTC. Based on the CDR3 plus reference TRBV28 and TRBJ2-7, the full variable domain is DVKVTQSSRYLVKRTGEKVFLECVQDMDHENMFWYRQDPGLGLRLIYFSYDVKMKEKGDIPEGYSVSREKKERFSLILESASTNQTSMYLCASRTGGHYEQYFGPGTRLTVT.

This clonotype appeared a few times. CDR3 DNA: TGTGCCAGCAGCTCCTGGACAGCATTCGAGCAGTACTTC. Its translation is CASSSWTAFEQYF. V is TRBV7-9 and J is TRBJ2-7; a possible D gene is TRBD1 (6 bases). Per the germline V gene, CDR1 is SEHNR and CDR2 is FQNEAQ (reference sequence). This CDR3 is 13 amino acids long. The ends were cut back, 4 bases at V and 6 bases at J, with 13 bases in the middle.

This clonotype was observed a few times. This may be a read error: a much more frequent sequence differs by one nucleotide. The chain employs TRBV28 and TRBJ1-1; D possibly corresponds to TRBD1 (5 bases). This CDR3 has 15 amino acids. Germline V CDR1 and CDR2: MDHEN, SYDVKM. V lost 5 bases to trimming and J lost 3 bases, with 16 bases between them. In DNA form, the CDR3 reads TGTGCCAGCAGTCCCGGGGACCGCGGGGACACTGAAGCTTTCTTT. It specifies CASSPGDRGDTEAFF.

This clonotype was counted only a few times. The chain is built from TRBV2 and TRBJ2-1; unclear D gene. Trimming shortened V by 8 bases and J by 0 bases, and 11 bases separated the two germline ends. CDR3 length equals 14 residues. Germline CDR1 SNHLY, CDR2 FYNNEI. This CDR3 is CASPRPGSYNEQFF. CDR3 DNA sequence: TGTGCCAGCCCTCGTCCGGGCTCCTACAATGAGCAGTTCTTC.

Remarks on this clonotype: A much larger clone lies one base from this, so it may be a read error. The V gene is TRBV5-1, the J gene TRBJ2-7; D perhaps matches TRBD2 (5 bases). The last part of the DNA fits TRBJ2-1 better; the J call may be wrong. CDR1 is SGHRS, CDR2 YFSETQ, per germline. CDR3 length: 13 residues. The CDR3 here is CASSSRTQYEQFF. CDR3 in DNA: TGCGCCAGCAGCTCCAGGACTCAATACGAGCAGTTCTTC.

The chain has TRBV18 and TRBJ1-6; 7 bases are a match to TRBD1. The germline V gene has CDR1 KGHSH and CDR2 LQKENI. The CDR3 consists of 16 residues. Unmatched junction bases numbered 8, after V lost 4 bases and J lost 5 bases. For the CDR3, the DNA is TGTGCCAGCTCACGTCCCCGGGACAGTAATAATTCACCCCTCCACTTT. Protein sequence: CASSRPRDSNNSPLHF.

The CDR3 bases are TGCGCCAGCAGCTTGGAGGGTAGTTTGATCGAGCAGTACTTC. This translates into CASSLEGSLIEQYF. This chain links TRBV5-1 with TRBJ2-7, with D hard to call. The length of the CDR3 is 14 residues. In germline, CDR1 is SGHRS, CDR2 YFSETQ. The ends were cut back, 0 bases at V and 6 bases at J, with 13 bases in the middle.

This rearrangement joins TRBV5-1 to TRBJ2-2, with TRBD2 identical over 7 bases. From germline, CDR1 is SGHRS and CDR2 YFSETQ. This CDR3 region has 16 residues. Unmatched junction bases numbered 6, after V lost 0 bases and J lost 4 bases. The CDR3 region is CASSLGSAGLTGELFF. CDR3 coding DNA: TGCGCCAGCAGCTTGGGTTCAGCGGGACTCACCGGGGAGCTGTTTTTT.

The chain couples TRBV12-3 or TRBV12-4 to TRBJ2-2; no reliable D call. The CDR3 sequence is 15 residues long. The ends were cut back, 3 bases at V and 0 bases at J, with 8 bases in the middle. The CDR3 nucleotides read TGTGCCAGCAGTTTCAGGAAGACGAACACCGGGGAGCTGTTTTTT. Its protein is CASSFRKTNTGELFF.

This clonotype has a count of ten or more. The CDR3 reads CSASGPQDTQYF. The CDR3 DNA is TGCAGTGCTAGCGGACCCCAAGATACGCAGTATTTT. The chain links TRBV20-1 to TRBJ2-3; no firm D call. V lost 3 bases and J lost 5, with 9 bases in between. This CDR3 is 12 amino acids long. Germline V gene sequence: CDR1 DFQATT, CDR2 SNEGSKA (reference sequence).

The sample holds a few counts of this clonotype. A much larger clone differs by one base, so this may be a read error. V gene TRBV27 combines with J gene TRBJ1-1; unclear D gene. Germline CDR1 reads MNHEY; CDR2 reads SMNVEV (reference sequence). There are 12 residues in the CDR3. Deletions cut 7 bases from V and 4 bases from J, with 10 bases between. The CDR3 protein is CASTGRSTEAFF. CDR3 nucleotide sequence: TGTGCCAGCACAGGACGGAGCACTGAAGCTTTCTTT.

This clonotype has at least ten counts. The V gene is TRBV15, the J gene TRBJ1-1, with a possible D match to TRBD1 (5 bases). This CDR3 has 14 amino acids. The germline CDR1 and CDR2 sequences are LNHNV and YYDKDF (reference sequence). Trimming shortened V by 5 bases and J by 0 bases, and 10 bases separated the two germline ends. CDR3 DNA: TGTGCCACCAGCCGGCAGGGAATGAACACTGAAGCTTTCTTT. It translates to CATSRQGMNTEAFF.